This is a list of T cell receptor beta chains from one sample in a study of response to subunit inactivated influenza vaccine. TCRdb re-derived calls from the RT-PCR reads in MiXCR, one entry per CDR3 protein. The sample includes 400,000 to 650,000 distinct CDR3 sequences, 6.5% to 8% of them seen just once. This specimen consisted of PBMCs from blood, obtained about 23 months after vaccination. The receptors come from a man aged 45-69 years who received an inactivated influenza vaccine. Both conserved end residues are part of each CDR3. A D gene is named only where the DNA matches it firmly. Rows may omit the clone size; those that give it use once, few, many or a size class.

J,V,size,D,DNA,CDR3
TRBJ1-5,TRBV20-1,-,TRBD1,TGCAGTGCTGAAAAGACAGGGCCAAATCAGCCCCAGCATTTT,CSAEKTGPNQPQHF
TRBJ2-1,TRBV6-1,few,TRBD2,TGTGCCAGCAGAACTATAGCGGGAGTGCATGCTGAGCAGTTCTTC,CASRTIAGVHAEQFF
TRBJ2-7,TRBV7-8,-,TRBD1,TGTGCCAGCAGCTCACGTCAGGGGGCTAGGTACGAGCAGTACTTC,CASSSRQGARYEQYF
TRBJ2-2,TRBV20-1,many,-,TGCAGTGCCCGATCCAGCGGAATCGACACCGGGGAGCTGTTTTTT,CSARSSGIDTGELFF
TRBJ2-1,TRBV29-1,few,-,TGCAGCGTTGATCCTCGGCAGGGTAGGCACAATGAGCAGTTCTTC,CSVDPRQGRHNEQFF
TRBJ2-1,TRBV10-3,many,-,TGTGCCATCACCAGCCCCCAGCTCAATGAGCAGTTCTTC,CAITSPQLNEQFF
TRBJ2-5,TRBV29-1,medium-sized,TRBD1,TGCAGCGTAGGGACAGCCGGAGAGACCCAGTACTTC,CSVGTAGETQYF
TRBJ1-4,TRBV4-2,few,-,TGTGCCAGCACCCGGGACACTAATGAAAAACTGTTTTTT,CASTRDTNEKLFF
TRBJ2-1,TRBV6-5,few,TRBD2,TGTGCCAGCAGTTACTCGAAGTTCGGGCTAGCGGACTACAATGAGCAGTTCTTC,CASSYSKFGLADYNEQFF
TRBJ1-2,TRBV6-6,few,-,TGTGCCAGCGGGGAGGGCAGTCACTATGGCTACACCTTC,CASGEGSHYGYTF
TRBJ2-5,TRBV20-1,many,-,TGCAGTGCTAAGTCTAACCCCGGTGTAGCCCAGTACTTC,CSAKSNPGVAQYF
TRBJ2-1,TRBV3-1,many,-,TGTGCCAGCAGCCAAGGGACAGTGCAGGTCAGTGAGCAGTTCTTC,CASSQGTVQVSEQFF
TRBJ2-2,TRBV7-2,-,-,TGTGCCAGCAGCTTGGGGGCGAGCCCCGGGGGCGGGGAGCTGTTTTTT,CASSLGASPGGGELFF
TRBJ1-1,TRBV3-1,few,-,TGTGCCAGCAGTATGGGTCAGTGGGGCAAAGCTTTCTTT,CASSMGQWGKAFF
TRBJ1-6,TRBV6-7,many,-,TGTGCCAGCAGTTACTCGAAGGCAAATTCACCCCTCCACTTT,CASSYSKANSPLHF
TRBJ2-7,TRBV5-1,many,TRBD1,TGCGCCAGCAGCTCTGGACAGGCTCCGCAGTACTTC,CASSSGQAPQYF
TRBJ2-1,TRBV5-1,many,TRBD1,TGCGCCAGCAGCGACCGGGACAGGGCCCTGAATGAGCAGTTCTTC,CASSDRDRALNEQFF
TRBJ2-7,TRBV20-1,-,-,TGCAGTGCTAGACTCCTGGAGAGGGCTGGGTACTTC,CSARLLERAGYF
TRBJ2-4,TRBV20-1,few,-,TGCAGCGCCGAGCTAGCCAAAAACATTCAGTACTTC,CSAELAKNIQYF
TRBJ2-2,TRBV24-1,-,-,-,CATSVHRDRDPPGSCFF
TRBJ2-2,TRBV6-1,few,TRBD2,TGTGCCACAAGCGGGGGAAACACCGGGGAGCTGTTTTTT,CATSGGNTGELFF
TRBJ2-3,TRBV7-9,few,TRBD2,TGTGCCAGCACCTCCTTTACTAGCGGGAGGGCCTTAGATACGCAGTATTTT,CASTSFTSGRALDTQYF
TRBJ1-2,TRBV28,-,-,TGTGCCAGCAACCGGAACAGAGGTGGGGGCTACACCTTC,CASNRNRGGGYTF
TRBJ1-3,TRBV6-5,-,TRBD1,TGTGCCAGCAGTTCAACCGGGGGACAGCGAAATTGGGACACCATATATTTT,CASSSTGGQRNWDTIYF
TRBJ2-1,TRBV28,few,-,TGTGCCAGCAGCCCCTCATTGGGCAGGGGTTATGAGCAGTTCTTC,CASSPSLGRGYEQFF
TRBJ2-7,TRBV7-3,few,TRBD2,TGTGCCAGCAGCCAAAGCGGGGGGTTCTACGAGCAGTACTTC,CASSQSGGFYEQYF
TRBJ2-1,TRBV5-1,-,-,TGCGCCAGCAGCTTGGGGCAGACCCACAATGAGCAGTTCTTC,CASSLGQTHNEQFF
TRBJ2-5,TRBV7-2,-,-,TGTGCCAGCAGCTTAGCTTTAGGGCCCTGGGAGACCCAGTACTTC,CASSLALGPWETQYF
TRBJ2-7,TRBV28,-,TRBD1,TGTGCCAGCAACCCAGGGGGCTACGAGCAGTACTTC,CASNPGGYEQYF
TRBJ2-3,TRBV24-1,few,TRBD1,TGTGCCACCAGTCCGAGACAGGGGGCGAGGGATACGCAGTATTTT,CATSPRQGARDTQYF